The 4 T cell receptor beta chains listed next were all sequenced from one sample in a study of metastatic and nonmetastatic thyroid tumors. TCRdb re-analyzed the PCR reads using MiXCR. The sample consists of around 19,000 clones, 20% to 25% of them appearing once. All patients reached thyroid surgery having received no treatment beforehand. The sample taken for sequencing was tumor tissue. All receptors come from a female donor with papillary thyroid cancer or a benign thyroid nodule (not recorded which). Some clones in this sample may be carry-over from other donors' samples.

This clone was recorded at least ten times. The genes are TRBV28 and TRBJ2-6, with D perhaps matching TRBD1 or TRBD2 (5 bases each). Germline CDR1 reads MDHEN; CDR2 reads SYDVKM. This CDR3 spans 15 amino acids. The V gene lost 8 bases and the J gene lost 0 bases, with 11 bases spanning the gap. The CDR3 region has the DNA TGTGCCAGCGGCTGGGGGACCTCTGGGGCCAACGTCCTGACTTTC. This encodes CASGWGTSGANVLTF.

This sequence joins TRBV6-1 and TRBJ1-6; D is unclear. CDR3 length: 15 amino acids. V was clipped by 3 bases and J by 0 bases, with 6 bases between them. Germline V gives CDR1 MNHNS, CDR2 SASEGT. In DNA form, the CDR3 reads TGTGCCAGCAGTGACTATAGCTCCTATAATTCACCCCTCCACTTT. Translation gives CASSDYSSYNSPLHF.

At least ten counts were recorded for this clone. This chain links TRBV5-5 with TRBJ2-1, with 11 bases identical to TRBD2. Germline V gene sequence: CDR1 SGHKS, CDR2 YYEKEE (reference sequence). Trimming removed 0 bases from V and 5 bases from J; junction bases left unmatched: 10. The CDR3 length is 18 residues. CDR3 loop: CASSLGLLAGVGNNEQFF. The DNA for the CDR3 is TGTGCCAGCAGCTTGGGTTTACTAGCGGGAGTGGGGAACAATGAGCAGTTCTTC.

This rearrangement joins TRBV2 to TRBJ2-1; D is unclear. The CDR3 spans 15 residues. Trimming left V 5 bases short and J 5 bases short, with 16 bases between. The V gene's germline CDR1 is SNHLY and CDR2 FYNNEI. The CDR3 region is CASSPSPASNNEQFF. CDR3 in DNA: TGTGCCAGCAGTCCGTCTCCGGCCTCAAACAATGAGCAGTTCTTC.